This T cell receptor beta chain was captured in a study of T cell responses to AZD1222 COVID-19 vaccine. Here immunoSEQ multiplex PCR was the method, and the copy in TCRdb shows in-frame clones only, minus some. The table has about 79,000 clones, 83% seen once. Germline V gene sequence: CDR1 LGHNA, CDR2 YSLEER. The CDR3 loop spans 20 amino acids. V shed 1 base and J 5 bases; nucleotides not matched to a gene: 10. The sequence came from an adult who received the AZD1222 COVID-19 vaccine. The input for sequencing was peripheral blood, taken 28 days after the second AZD1222 dose. The genes are TRBV4-3 and TRBJ2-2, with 16 bases lining up with TRBD2. The chain's CDR3 is CASSQVAGTSGRAWTGELFF. As DNA, the CDR3 is TGCGCCAGCAGCCAAGTGGCCGGGACTAGCGGGAGGGCCTGGACCGGGGAGCTGTTTTTT.